Listed below are T cell receptor beta chains from one sample, sequenced in a study of T cell repertoires in cytomegalovirus infection. TCRdb ran MiXCR on the reads and lists one entry per CDR3 protein. This sample has a few hundred thousand distinct CDR3 sequences, with over 7.5% found just once. The sequencing input was PBMCs. These receptor sequences come from a human donor in good health (CMV status not recorded). Some clones in this sample may be carry-over from other donors' samples. Both conserved end residues are part of each CDR3. D genes are given only for firm matches. Only some rows state a clone size, as once, few, many or a class for expanded clones.

j_gene,v_gene,abundance,d_gene,CDR3nt,CDR3aa
TRBJ2-1,TRBV7-2,many,-,TGTGCCAGCAGCTTAGTAAACTACAATGAGCAGTTCTTC,CASSLVNYNEQFF
TRBJ2-5,TRBV7-2,many,-,TGTGCCAGCAGCTTAGGAACTAGGGACGAGACCCAGTACTTC,CASSLGTRDETQYF
TRBJ2-5,TRBV2,many,-,TGTGCCAGCGGGGGGGGGCCGGAGACCCAGTACTTC,CASGGGPETQYF
TRBJ2-1,TRBV4-3,many,-,TGCGCCAGCAGCCCTAGCATCAAGACCCTTGAGCAGTTCTTC,CASSPSIKTLEQFF
TRBJ2-1,TRBV7-4,many,-,TGTGCCAGCAGCTGGAGACAGGGATGTCTACTAGCCAAGGGGCTGTACAATGAGCAGTTCTTC,CASSWRQGCLLAKGLYNEQFF
TRBJ1-3,TRBV4-3,-,-,TGCGCCAGCAGCCAAGGTTTCGGCCGATACCCCTCTGGAAACACCATATATTTT,CASSQGFGRYPSGNTIYF
TRBJ1-2,TRBV10-1,many,-,TGCGCCAGCAGTGAGTCGGCTAACTATGGCTACACCTTC,CASSESANYGYTF
TRBJ1-1,TRBV6-2/TRBV6-3,few,-,TGTGCCATCAAGGGGAACACTGAAGCTTTCTTT,CAIKGNTEAFF
TRBJ1-1,TRBV7-8,many,-,TGTGCCAGCAGCTCCACGACCGTAAACACTGAAGCTTTCTTT,CASSSTTVNTEAFF
TRBJ1-1,TRBV7-9,many,TRBD1,TGTGCCAGCAGCCCGGACAGGGGATGGAGCACTGAAGCTTTCTTT,CASSPDRGWSTEAFF
TRBJ1-1,TRBV15,-,-,TGTGCCACCAGCAGATCACGCGGAGCGAACACTGAAGCTTTCTTT,CATSRSRGANTEAFF
TRBJ2-7,TRBV5-1,-,TRBD1,TGCGCCAGCAGAACCAACCCGACAGGGGTCTACGAGCAGTACTTC,CASRTNPTGVYEQYF
TRBJ2-1,TRBV7-3,many,-,TGTGCCAGCAGCTTAAGTCTAGCCCGGGGTTACAATGAGCAGTTCTTC,CASSLSLARGYNEQFF
TRBJ1-5,TRBV7-9,many,TRBD1,TGTGCCAGCAGCTCCGCTGGACAGGGGGTTTCTAGCAATCAGCCCCAGCATTTT,CASSSAGQGVSSNQPQHF
TRBJ2-1,TRBV7-2,-,-,TGTGCCAGCAGCTCCGGGGTCCCGAGGGGCGAGCAGTTCTTC,CASSSGVPRGEQFF
TRBJ1-5,TRBV20-1,many,-,TGCAGTGCTACGGAACAACTCCATCAGCCCCAGCATTTT,CSATEQLHQPQHF
TRBJ1-3,TRBV10-2,few,-,TGCGCCAGCCACCAGGGGGGAAACACCATATATTTT,CASHQGGNTIYF